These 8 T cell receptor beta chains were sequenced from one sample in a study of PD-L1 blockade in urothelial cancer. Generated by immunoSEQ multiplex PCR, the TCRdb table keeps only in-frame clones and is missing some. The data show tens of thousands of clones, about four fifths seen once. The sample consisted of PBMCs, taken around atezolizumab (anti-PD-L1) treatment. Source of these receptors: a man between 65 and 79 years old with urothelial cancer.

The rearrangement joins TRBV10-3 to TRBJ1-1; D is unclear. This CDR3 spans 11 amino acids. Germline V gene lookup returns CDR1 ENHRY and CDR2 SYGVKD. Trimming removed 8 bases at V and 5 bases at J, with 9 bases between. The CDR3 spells CAIGRGTEAFF. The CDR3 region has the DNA TGTGCCATCGGGAGAGGTACTGAAGCTTTCTTT.

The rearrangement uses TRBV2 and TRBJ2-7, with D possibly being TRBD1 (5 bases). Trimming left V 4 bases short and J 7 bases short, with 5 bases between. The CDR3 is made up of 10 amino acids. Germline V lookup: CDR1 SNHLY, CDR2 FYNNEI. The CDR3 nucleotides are TGTGCCAGCAGTGCAGGGGAGCAGTACTTC. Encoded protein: CASSAGEQYF.

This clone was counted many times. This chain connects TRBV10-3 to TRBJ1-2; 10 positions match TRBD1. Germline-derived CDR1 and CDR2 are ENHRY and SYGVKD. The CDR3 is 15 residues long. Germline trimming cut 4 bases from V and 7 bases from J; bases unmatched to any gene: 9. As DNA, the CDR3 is TGTGCCATCAGTGGACCGGGACAGGGGTCGGGTGGCTACACCTTC. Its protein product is CAISGPGQGSGGYTF.

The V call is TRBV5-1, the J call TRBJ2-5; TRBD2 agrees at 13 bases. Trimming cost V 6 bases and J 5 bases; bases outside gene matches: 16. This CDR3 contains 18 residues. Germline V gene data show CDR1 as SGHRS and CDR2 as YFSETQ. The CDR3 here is CASIPGTSGKGGLETQYF. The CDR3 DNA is TGCGCCAGCATCCCCGGGACTAGCGGGAAAGGAGGTTTGGAGACCCAGTACTTC.

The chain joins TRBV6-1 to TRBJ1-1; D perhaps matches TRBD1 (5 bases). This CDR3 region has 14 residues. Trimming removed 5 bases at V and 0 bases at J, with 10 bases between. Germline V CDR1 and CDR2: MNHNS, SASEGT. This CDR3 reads CASSLDSMNTEAFF. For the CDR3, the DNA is TGTGCCAGCAGTCTCGACAGTATGAACACTGAAGCTTTCTTT.

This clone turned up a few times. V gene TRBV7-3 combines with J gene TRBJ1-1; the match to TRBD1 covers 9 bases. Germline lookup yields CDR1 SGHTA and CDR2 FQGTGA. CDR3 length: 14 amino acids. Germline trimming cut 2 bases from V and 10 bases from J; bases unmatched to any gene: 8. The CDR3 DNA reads TGTGCCAGCAGCTTACAACAGGGGGCTTTCCCAGCTTTCTTT. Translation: CASSLQQGAFPAFF.

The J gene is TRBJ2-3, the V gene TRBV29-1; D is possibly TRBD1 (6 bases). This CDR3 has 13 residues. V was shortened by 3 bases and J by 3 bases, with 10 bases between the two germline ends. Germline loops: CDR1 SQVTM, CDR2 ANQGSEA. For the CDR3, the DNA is TGCAGCGTTGAGGTAACAGGGACAGATACGCAGTATTTT. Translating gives CSVEVTGTDTQYF.

In DNA, the CDR3 is TGTGCCAGCAGCCACCGGACAGGGATCAATGAGCAGTTCTTC. This sequence encodes CASSHRTGINEQFF. V usage is TRBV14 and J usage is TRBJ2-1, with TRBD1 identical over 8 bases. CDR1 SGHDN and CDR2 FVKESK come from the germline V gene. The CDR3 consists of 14 residues. Losses at the gene ends were 3 bases for V and 6 bases for J; bases not matched to a gene: 4.